Following are 11 T cell receptor beta chains from one sample sequenced in a study of CD8 T cells in ankylosing spondylitis. What these receptors recognize is not known. Each CDR3 protein is one row after TCRdb ran MiXCR on the 5' RACE reads. There are a few hundred thousand distinct CDR3 sequences in the sample; about 13% occur only once, and over 6.5% lies in the top ten. Study-wide points: Blood from ankylosing spondylitis patients appeared to carry a characteristic roughly 8-variant TCR beta motif.

The sequenced sample was blood, either unsorted or a sorted T cell fraction (not recorded which). The receptors come from a male donor with ankylosing spondylitis.

The table lists this clonotype with a few counts. The V call is TRBV6-2 or TRBV6-3, the J call TRBJ2-1; 10 bases match TRBD2. The CDR3 covers 16 residues. V dropped 0 bases and J dropped 8; count of bases not matched to a gene: 7. Germline V lookup: CDR1 MNHEY, CDR2 SVGEGT. The CDR3 DNA follows: TGTGCCAGCAGTTACTCGCCTAGCGGGAGTGGGTATGAGCAGTTCTTC. Translation: CASSYSPSGSGYEQFF.

This clonotype was seen more than once but under ten times. The J gene is TRBJ1-5, the V gene TRBV2, with TRBD1 as a possible D gene (6 bases). Deletions cut 7 bases from V and 0 bases from J, with 13 bases between. Germline V CDR1 and CDR2: SNHLY, FYNNEI. The CDR3 spans 15 residues. The CDR3 DNA follows: TGTGCCAGCATGGACGGGACAAATAGCAATCAGCCCCAGCATTTT. Protein sequence: CASMDGTNSNQPQHF.

The chain is built from TRBV30 and TRBJ1-1; 9 positions match TRBD1. The CDR3 has 13 amino acids. The germline V gene encodes CDR1 GTSNPN and CDR2 SVGIG (reference sequence). Trimming took 5 bases from V and 0 from J; bases not matched to a gene: 1. CDR3 residues: CAWDRGMNTEAFF. The CDR3 bases are TGTGCCTGGGACAGGGGGATGAACACTGAAGCTTTCTTT.

This clonotype was observed at least ten times. The gene calls are TRBV12-3 or TRBV12-4 and TRBJ2-2; the D call may be TRBD1 or TRBD2 (5 bases each). CDR3 length equals 14 residues. V was shortened by 4 bases and J by 2 bases, with 8 bases between the two germline ends. The CDR3 bases are TGTGCCAGCAGTTGGGACGTTAACACCGGGGAGCTGTTTTTT. Amino acids: CASSWDVNTGELFF.

This clonotype was counted only a few times. This chain links TRBV12-3 or TRBV12-4 with TRBJ1-1; a weak D match, TRBD1 (6 bases). The CDR3 length is 13 residues. Trimming took 6 bases from V and 5 from J, leaving 13 bases between them. The DNA of the CDR3 is TGTGCCAGCAGCTCCGACAGGATGACTGAAGCTTTCTTT. It encodes CASSSDRMTEAFF.

This clonotype was detected ten times or more. The gene calls are TRBV6-1 and TRBJ1-1; D might be TRBD1 (6 bases). Germline-derived CDR1 and CDR2 are MNHNS and SASEGT. The CDR3 length is 12 residues. Trimming pared 10 bases from V and 1 base from J, leaving 10 bases between. For the CDR3, the DNA is TGTGCCACCAAGGGACAGAACACTGAAGCTTTCTTT. Its translation: CATKGQNTEAFF.

CDR3 sequence reads: CSVRLAGAGEQYV. DNA for the CDR3: TGCAGCGTTCGATTAGCTGGGGCGGGAGAGCAGTACGTC. V usage is TRBV29-1 and J usage is TRBJ2-7; D is possibly TRBD2 (6 bases). The V end lost 5 bases, the J end lost 7 bases, and 18 bases lay between the germline ends. CDR3 length: 13 residues. The germline V gene has CDR1 SQVTM and CDR2 ANQGSEA.

The chain combines TRBV20-1 with TRBJ1-2, with TRBD1 matching 8 bases. CDR1 DFQATT and CDR2 SNEGSKA come from the germline V gene (reference sequence). With 7 bases clipped from V and 6 bases from J, the junction kept 4 bases outside the gene matches. The CDR3 totals 11 residues. CDR3 nucleotide sequence: TGCAGTGGCGGGACAGGCCATGGCTACACCTTC. Protein: CSGGTGHGYTF.

This clonotype was seen a few times. V usage is TRBV6-2 or TRBV6-3 and J usage is TRBJ2-7, with 8 bases matching TRBD2. This CDR3 has 12 residues. V was clipped by 2 bases and J by 6 bases; unmatched bases: 0. The V gene's germline CDR1 is MNHEY and CDR2 SVGEGT. The CDR3 spells CASSYGTSEQYV. The DNA for the CDR3 is TGTGCCAGCAGTTACGGGACTAGCGAGCAGTACGTC.

The chain has TRBV12-3 or TRBV12-4 and TRBJ2-5, with D possibly being TRBD1 or TRBD2 (5 bases each). There are 14 residues in the CDR3. The V end lost 2 bases, the J end lost 5 bases, and 12 bases lay between the germline ends. Here the CDR3 DNA reads TGTGCCAGCAGTTTAATAGGGACGGAGGAGACCCAGTACTTC. Its translation is CASSLIGTEETQYF.

At least ten counts were recorded for this clonotype. The rearrangement joins TRBV18 to TRBJ2-7, with 8 bases matching TRBD2. Germline values: CDR1 KGHSH, CDR2 LQKENI. V gave up 0 bases and J gave up 3 bases; unmatched junction bases: 4. This CDR3 comprises 15 residues. CDR3 loop: CASSPPISGNYEQYF. In DNA form, the CDR3 reads TGTGCCAGCTCACCACCGATTAGCGGGAACTACGAGCAGTACTTC.